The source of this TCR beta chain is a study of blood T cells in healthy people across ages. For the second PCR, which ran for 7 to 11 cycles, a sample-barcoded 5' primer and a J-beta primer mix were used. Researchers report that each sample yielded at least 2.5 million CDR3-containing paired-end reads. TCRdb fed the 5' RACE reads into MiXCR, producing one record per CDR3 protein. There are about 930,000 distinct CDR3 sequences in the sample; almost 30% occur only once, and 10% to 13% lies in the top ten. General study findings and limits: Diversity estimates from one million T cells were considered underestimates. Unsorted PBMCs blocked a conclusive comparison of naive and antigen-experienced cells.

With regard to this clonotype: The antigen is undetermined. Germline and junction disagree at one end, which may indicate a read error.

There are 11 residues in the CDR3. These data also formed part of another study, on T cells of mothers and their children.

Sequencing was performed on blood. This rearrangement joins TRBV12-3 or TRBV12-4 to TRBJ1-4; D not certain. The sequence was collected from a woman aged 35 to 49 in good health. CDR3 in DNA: TGTGTCAGCAGTCGACTGAGGGAACTGTTTTTT. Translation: CVSSRLRELFF.